Each of the 31 T cell receptor beta chains below was sequenced from the same sample in a study of CD4+ T cells in melanoma. Clones were read by immunoSEQ multiplex PCR, and TCRdb kept only the in-frame ones, dropping some. The sample comprises some 21,000 clones, around 78% of which are singletons, and about 9.6% rests with the top ten. These receptors were obtained from a human donor with melanoma.

The chain is built from TRBV6-6 and TRBJ1-1; weak D call: TRBD1 (6 bases). V gave up 6 bases and J gave up 1 base, with 12 bases separating them. Germline V lookup: CDR1 MNHNY, CDR2 SVGAGI (reference sequence). This CDR3 is built from 14 residues. The CDR3 is CASRTRGENTEAFF. Written as DNA, the CDR3 is TGTGCCAGCAGAACCAGGGGAGAGAACACTGAAGCTTTCTTT.

V is TRBV5-1 and J is TRBJ1-1, with 7 bases aligning to TRBD1. V was pared by 4 bases and J by 1 base, with 7 bases of the junction left unmatched. CDR3 length: 15 residues. Germline assignment: CDR1 SGHRS and CDR2 YFSETQ. Here the CDR3 reads CASSTRQGPNTEAFF. The DNA for the CDR3 is TGCGCCAGCAGCACAAGACAGGGCCCGAACACTGAAGCTTTCTTT. The variable domain in full, with the rest retrieved from reference TRBV5-1 and TRBJ1-1, is KAGVTQTPRYLIKTRGQQVTLSCSPISGHRSVSWYQQTPGQGLQFLFEYFSETQRNKGNFPGRFSGRQFSNSRSEMNVSTLELGDSALYLCASSTRQGPNTEAFFGQGTRLTVV.

The chain carries TRBV19 and TRBJ2-7, with D perhaps TRBD1 or TRBD2 (6 bases each). Germline V gene data show CDR1 as LNHDA and CDR2 as SQIVND (reference sequence). The CDR3 has 14 amino acids. The V end lost 6 bases, the J end lost 4 bases, and 16 bases lay between the germline ends. CDR3: CASSRQGTQYEQYF. DNA for the CDR3: TGTGCCAGTAGCCGCCAGGGGACTCAGTACGAGCAGTACTTC.

The chain uses TRBV28 and TRBJ1-6; D call uncertain. Germline loops: CDR1 MDHEN, CDR2 SYDVKM. The CDR3 consists of 12 residues. With 2 bases removed from V and 6 bases from J, the gap between germline ends came to 2 bases. The CDR3 loop is CASSLVNSPLHF. CDR3 nucleotide sequence: TGTGCCAGCAGTTTAGTTAATTCACCCCTCCACTTT.

V gene TRBV6-1 combines with J gene TRBJ1-5; D may be TRBD1 (5 bases). The CDR3 length is 15 residues. Germline V gene sequence: CDR1 MNHNS, CDR2 SASEGT. Trimming cost V 0 bases and J 4 bases, with 10 bases left between them. The CDR3 coding sequence is TGTGCCAGCAGTGAAGCGGGGTGGGGGAATCAGCCCCAGCATTTT. This gives the protein CASSEAGWGNQPQHF.

This rearrangement joins TRBV18 to TRBJ1-1; unclear D gene. Trimming took off 2 bases at V and 5 bases at J, with 9 bases between the two ends. The germline V gene encodes CDR1 KGHSH and CDR2 LQKENI. The CDR3 length is 13 residues. In DNA form, the CDR3 reads TGTGCCAGCTCACCATCGTATGGGACTGAAGCTTTCTTT. It codes for CASSPSYGTEAFF.

As concerns this clone: This may be a read error, as it is one base from a much larger clone. This sequence joins TRBV5-4 and TRBJ1-2; D is ambiguous. Germline V lookup: CDR1 SGHNT, CDR2 YYREEE (reference sequence). The CDR3 is 13 residues long. V was pared by 3 bases and J by 1 base, with 7 bases between. The CDR3 here is CASSSDGNYGYTF. CDR3 in DNA: TGTGCCAGCAGCTCGGACGGTAACTATGGCTACACCTTC.

The chain couples TRBV11-2 to TRBJ2-7; TRBD1 agrees at 8 bases. Unmatched junction bases numbered 9, after V lost 0 bases and J lost 2 bases. Germline CDR1 and CDR2: SGHAT and FQNNGV. The CDR3 consists of 17 residues. The CDR3 loop is CASSLDWAGGRAYEQYF. CDR3 sequence (DNA): TGTGCCAGCAGCTTAGACTGGGCAGGGGGCAGAGCCTACGAGCAGTACTTC.

The genes are TRBV11-3 and TRBJ2-1; no clear D. V shed 1 base and J shed 2 bases, with 15 bases lying between them. Germline CDR1 SGHNT, CDR2 YENEEA. CDR3 length: 17 residues. CDR3 nucleotide sequence: TGTGCCAGCAGCTTAGTTACCGGATCAAGGCCCTACAATGAGCAGTTCTTC. Its protein product is CASSLVTGSRPYNEQFF.

The rearrangement links TRBV4-1 to TRBJ1-2; 8 positions agree with TRBD1. Germline loops: CDR1 MGHRA, CDR2 YSYEKL. With V trimmed by 6 bases and J by 6 bases, 9 bases remained unmatched. CDR3 length: 14 residues. The chain's CDR3 is CASSPTGVKDGYTF. The CDR3 DNA follows: TGCGCCAGCAGTCCGACAGGGGTAAAAGATGGCTACACCTTC.

V and J are TRBV11-3 and TRBJ2-7; D remains unclear. CDR1 is SGHNT, CDR2 YENEEA, per germline. This CDR3 is 14 amino acids long. With 5 bases removed from V and 6 bases from J, the gap between germline ends came to 17 bases. In DNA form, the CDR3 reads TGTGCCAGCAGCCCCGCCGGCCGGCTCTCCGAGCAGTACTTC. This sequence encodes CASSPAGRLSEQYF. The complete variable domain, with remaining parts taken from reference TRBV11-3 and TRBJ2-7, reads EAGVVQSPRYKIIEKKQPVAFWCNPISGHNTLYWYLQNLGQGPELLIRYENEEAVDDSQLPKDRFSAERLKGVDSTLKIQPAELGDSAVYLCASSPAGRLSEQYFGPGTRLTVT.

The rearrangement joins TRBV6-1 to TRBJ2-3; D may be TRBD2 (6 bases). Germline V gives CDR1 MNHNS, CDR2 SASEGT. V dropped 6 bases and J dropped 0 bases, with 13 bases sitting between them. This CDR3 is built from 15 residues. CDR3 sequence: CASRVSGPSTDTQYF. The CDR3 nucleotides are TGTGCCAGCAGGGTAAGCGGGCCTAGCACAGATACGCAGTATTTT.

This chain connects TRBV28 to TRBJ1-1; 8 bases align to TRBD1. With 6 bases clipped from V and 0 bases from J, the junction kept 3 bases outside the gene matches. Germline V gives CDR1 MDHEN, CDR2 SYDVKM. The CDR3 has 14 amino acids. This CDR3 is CASRDRALNTEAFF. Here the CDR3 DNA reads TGTGCCAGCAGGGACAGGGCTTTGAACACTGAAGCTTTCTTT.

The gene calls are TRBV19 and TRBJ1-1; D is unresolved. V dropped 4 bases and J dropped 0 bases, with 6 bases sitting between them. The CDR3 covers 13 residues. The germline V gene encodes CDR1 LNHDA and CDR2 SQIVND (reference sequence). CDR3 loop: CASSSGLNTEAFF. DNA for the CDR3: TGTGCCAGTAGTAGCGGACTGAACACTGAAGCTTTCTTT.

V usage is TRBV4-2 and J usage is TRBJ2-6; 9 bases fit TRBD1. CDR3 length equals 17 residues. V gave up 3 bases and J gave up 0 bases; unmatched junction bases: 3. Per the germline V gene, CDR1 is LGHNA and CDR2 is YNFKEQ. The chain's CDR3 is CASSQGTGSSGANVLTF. Written as DNA, the CDR3 is TGTGCCAGCAGCCAGGGGACAGGGAGCTCTGGGGCCAACGTCCTGACTTTC.

The chain joins TRBV5-1 to TRBJ1-1; a weak D match, TRBD1 (6 bases). V lost 0 bases to trimming and J lost 7 bases, with 13 bases between them. The CDR3 is made up of 14 amino acids. Germline V gives CDR1 SGHRS, CDR2 YFSETQ. The CDR3 region has the DNA TGCGCCAGCAGCTTGGTAGCCGGACAGCTTGAAGCTTTCTTT. Translation gives CASSLVAGQLEAFF.

This clone showed up just a few times. Additional DNA sequences in this sample encode the identical CDR3. The chain couples TRBV10-3 to TRBJ2-3; tentatively, D is TRBD2 (7 bases). V gave up 0 bases and J gave up 1 base, with 11 bases separating them. Germline V CDR1 and CDR2: ENHRY, SYGVKD. This CDR3 is built from 16 residues. The CDR3 spells CAISESGGGRTDTQYF. The CDR3 DNA is TGTGCCATCAGTGAGTCAGGGGGGGGACGCACAGATACGCAGTATTTT.

Within the sample, this clone is medium-sized. The chain combines TRBV7-8 with TRBJ1-1, with no clear D. The CDR3 has 11 amino acids. Germline lookup yields CDR1 SGHVS and CDR2 FQNEAQ. The V end lost 6 bases, the J end lost 0 bases, and 2 bases lay between the germline ends. The chain's CDR3 is CASRMNTEAFF. The CDR3 DNA follows: TGTGCCAGCAGAATGAACACTGAAGCTTTCTTT.

The chain uses TRBV6-1 and TRBJ1-5; 9 bases agree with TRBD1. Germline assignment: CDR1 MNHNS and CDR2 SASEGT. CDR3 length: 14 residues. V shed 6 bases and J 4 bases; nucleotides not matched to a gene: 4. The CDR3 region has the DNA TGTGCCAGCAGGGGAGACAGGGGGAATCAGCCCCAGCATTTT. Protein sequence: CASRGDRGNQPQHF.

This clone has just a few counts. This chain uses TRBV2 with TRBJ2-1; D might be TRBD2 (6 bases). Trimming took 6 bases from V and 5 from J, leaving 17 bases between them. The CDR3 is made up of 15 amino acids. In germline, CDR1 is SNHLY, CDR2 FYNNEI. The CDR3 coding sequence is TGTGCCAGCAGCGCCCTCGGGACTCCCGACAATGAGCAGTTCTTC. As protein: CASSALGTPDNEQFF.

J is TRBJ1-3 and V is TRBV13; perhaps TRBD1 as D (6 bases). CDR1 PRHDT and CDR2 FYEKMQ come from the germline V gene (reference sequence). This CDR3 is 17 amino acids long. Trimming pared 4 bases from V and 3 bases from J, leaving 19 bases between. The CDR3: CASSSPTDRAFGNTIYF. The CDR3 coding sequence is TGTGCCAGCAGCTCCCCCACGGACAGAGCGTTTGGAAACACCATATATTTT.

This chain connects TRBV5-1 to TRBJ2-3; D call uncertain. Trimming pared 4 bases from V and 6 bases from J, leaving 9 bases between. Germline V gene data show CDR1 as SGHRS and CDR2 as YFSETQ. The CDR3 has 12 amino acids. The CDR3 loop is CASSIVGDTQYF. CDR3 sequence (DNA): TGCGCCAGCAGCATCGTAGGGGATACGCAGTATTTT.

This chain links TRBV11-2 with TRBJ2-7; D perhaps matches TRBD1 (5 bases). This CDR3 has 15 residues. The ends were cut back, 5 bases at V and 2 bases at J, with 16 bases in the middle. Per germline, CDR1 SGHAT and CDR2 FQNNGV. In DNA form, the CDR3 reads TGTGCCAGCAGCCCCGCAGGGCAGGCCCCCTACGAGCAGTACTTC. This encodes CASSPAGQAPYEQYF. Complete variable domain (other parts from reference TRBV11-2 and TRBJ2-7): EAGVAQSPRYKIIEKRQSVAFWCNPISGHATLYWYQQILGQGPKLLIQFQNNGVVDDSQLPKDRFSAERLKGVDSTLKIQPAKLEDSAVYLCASSPAGQAPYEQYFGPGTRLTVT.

The chain is built from TRBV6-5 and TRBJ1-1, with no clear D. CDR3 size: 13 residues. Trimming left V 2 bases short and J 4 bases short, with 8 bases between. Germline V gene lookup returns CDR1 MNHEY and CDR2 SVGAGI. CDR3 in amino acids: CASSYHRSTEAFF. The CDR3 nucleotides read TGTGCCAGCAGTTACCATAGGAGCACTGAAGCTTTCTTT.

This clone occurred a few times. This sequence joins TRBV19 and TRBJ2-5, with 7 bases matching TRBD2. CDR1 is LNHDA, CDR2 SQIVND, per germline (reference sequence). V trimming: 2 bases; J trimming: 4 bases; junction bases outside the gene matches: 4. This CDR3 contains 14 residues. This CDR3 is CASSILTSSETQYF. Here the CDR3 DNA reads TGTGCCAGTAGTATACTGACTAGCTCAGAGACCCAGTACTTC.

V is TRBV18 and J is TRBJ2-1, with 8 bases fitting TRBD2. With V trimmed by 4 bases and J by 8 bases, 7 bases remained unmatched. Germline V gene data show CDR1 as KGHSH and CDR2 as LQKENI. The CDR3 contains 14 residues. The chain's CDR3 is CASSRTDGGDEQFF. CDR3 nucleotides: TGTGCCAGCTCACGAACGGACGGGGGGGATGAGCAGTTCTTC.

This sequence joins TRBV10-3 and TRBJ1-4, with a possible D match to TRBD1 (5 bases). The CDR3 totals 16 residues. From germline, CDR1 is ENHRY and CDR2 SYGVKD. V was clipped by 3 bases and J by 4 bases, with 15 bases between them. CDR3 loop: CAISESGDSDNEKLFF. The CDR3 nucleotides read TGTGCCATCAGTGAATCCGGAGACAGTGATAATGAAAAACTGTTTTTT.

The V and J genes are TRBV18 and TRBJ2-2; either TRBD1 or TRBD2 may fit D (5 bases each). Germline V gene sequence: CDR1 KGHSH, CDR2 LQKENI. CDR3 length: 14 amino acids. Between the trimmed V and J ends, which lost 3 bases and 4 bases, there was a span of 9 bases. The CDR3: CASSPWGTTGELFF. The CDR3 DNA reads TGTGCCAGCTCACCCTGGGGGACCACCGGGGAGCTGTTTTTT.

V usage is TRBV5-8 and J usage is TRBJ2-2; D is unclear. The CDR3 has 13 amino acids. Germline CDR1 and CDR2: SGHTS and YDEGEE. The V and J ends lost 0 bases and 3 bases respectively, with 3 bases between them. CDR3 nucleotide sequence: TGTGCCAGCAGCTTGGATGACACCGGGGAGCTGTTTTTT. This gives the protein CASSLDDTGELFF.

This chain uses TRBV19 with TRBJ1-3; D remains ambiguous. The CDR3 totals 15 residues. In germline, CDR1 is LNHDA, CDR2 SQIVND (reference sequence). V was clipped by 4 bases and J by 4 bases, with 14 bases between them. CDR3 region: CASSKTDGSGNTIYF. The CDR3, as DNA: TGTGCCAGTAGTAAAACGGACGGCAGCGGAAACACCATATATTTT.

V usage is TRBV2 and J usage is TRBJ2-7; TRBD2 matches 7 bases. This CDR3 has 14 amino acids. The germline gives CDR1 SNHLY, CDR2 FYNNEI. V lost 8 bases and J lost 2; bases outside the gene matches: 9. The CDR3: CASRAGLPPYEQYF. For the CDR3, the DNA is TGTGCCAGCCGAGCGGGACTACCGCCCTACGAGCAGTACTTC.